The sequence of this T cell receptor (beta chain) was determined in a study of blood T cell repertoires in COVID-19. Original processing methods: Estimation of nucleated cell counts was performed using reference gene primer amplification. Sequencing used immunoSEQ multiplex PCR; TCRdb keeps in-frame clones, though not all of them. V and J calls and clone size are given by that table; D and trimming were obtained from the DNA. The table has some 120,000 clones, over 65% seen once; the top ten hold 0.86%. This CDR3 has 16 amino acids. CDR1 is SGHTA, CDR2 FQGNSA, per germline. V shed 4 bases, J shed 4 bases, and the junction held 9 bases outside the gene matches.

This chain uses TRBV7-2 with TRBJ2-7, with 11 bases matching TRBD2. The source of this sequence is a human donor with acute or convalescent COVID-19. The donor label of this sample is uncertain. The specimen sequenced was peripheral blood. CDR3 DNA: TGTGCCAGCAGCTCAGGTGGGACTAGCGGCGCTTACGAGCAGTACTTC. Protein sequence: CASSSGGTSGAYEQYF.